Listed below are T cell receptor beta chains from one sample, sequenced in a study of Ad26.COV2.S vaccination and SARS-CoV-2 variants. Assay: immunoSEQ multiplex PCR; the TCRdb copy retains only in-frame clones and omits some. The sample lists around 420,000 clones; 88% were seen once. Sample: peripheral blood, taken in a trial of Ad26.COV2.S vaccine versus placebo. All receptors derive from a person aged 18 to 59 who received the Ad26.COV2.S COVID-19 vaccine or a placebo. Both conserved end residues are part of each CDR3. A D gene is named only where the DNA matches it firmly. Rows may omit the clone size; those that give it use once, few, many or a size class.

d_call: NA; v_call: TRBV5-6; j_call: TRBJ2-7; clone_size: NA; cdr3_nt: TGTGCCAGCAGCGCCTGGGACGGACCCTACGAGCAGTACTTC; cdr3_aa: CASSAWDGPYEQYF
d_call: NA; v_call: TRBV28; j_call: TRBJ1-1; clone_size: once; cdr3_nt: TGTGCCAGTTCAAGCCAGGAAGCTTTCTTT; cdr3_aa: CASSSQEAFF
d_call: NA; v_call: TRBV5-4; j_call: TRBJ2-5; clone_size: NA; cdr3_nt: TGTGCCAGCAGCCAGCGGACTGACGGGACCCAGTACTTC; cdr3_aa: CASSQRTDGTQYF
d_call: NA; v_call: TRBV9; j_call: TRBJ2-7; clone_size: NA; cdr3_nt: TGTGCCAGCAGCGGTGAGATGAGGGGGGTCGGTAGCGAGCAGTACTTC; cdr3_aa: CASSGEMRGVGSEQYF
d_call: NA; v_call: TRBV5-6; j_call: TRBJ2-1; clone_size: NA; cdr3_nt: TGTGCCAGCAGCTTGGTAGTACTCCTTTCCAATGAGCAGTTCTTC; cdr3_aa: CASSLVVLLSNEQFF
d_call: NA; v_call: TRBV25-1; j_call: TRBJ1-2; clone_size: NA; cdr3_nt: TGTGCCAGCAGTCGACCGGGACATCACTATGGCTACACCTTC; cdr3_aa: CASSRPGHHYGYTF
d_call: TRBD1; v_call: TRBV28; j_call: TRBJ1-3; clone_size: NA; cdr3_nt: TGTGCCAGCAGCACCGACAGGGCAAGCTCTGGAAACACCATATATTTT; cdr3_aa: CASSTDRASSGNTIYF
d_call: TRBD2; v_call: TRBV11-2; j_call: TRBJ2-1; clone_size: NA; cdr3_nt: TGTGCCAGCAGCTTTACCCTTCGGAGCGGGGGGGCCTATGAGCAGTTCTTC; cdr3_aa: CASSFTLRSGGAYEQFF
d_call: NA; v_call: TRBV10-3; j_call: TRBJ1-2; clone_size: NA; cdr3_nt: TGTGCCATCAGTGAGTTGAAAGGCTATGGCTACACCTTC; cdr3_aa: CAISELKGYGYTF
d_call: NA; v_call: TRBV5-4; j_call: TRBJ2-2; clone_size: NA; cdr3_nt: TGTGCCGGGGGACTGATGAACACCGGGGAGCTGTTTTTT; cdr3_aa: CAGGLMNTGELFF
d_call: NA; v_call: TRBV27; j_call: TRBJ1-5; clone_size: NA; cdr3_nt: TGTGCCAGCAGTTTAGGAGGGGCCCAGCCCCAGCATTTT; cdr3_aa: CASSLGGAQPQHF